This T cell receptor beta chain was captured by sequencing in a study of cytomegalovirus exposure and HLA in healthy donors. A remark on this clone: Its matching antigen is unknown.

Regarding the study as a whole: Many donors shared some public TCRs, even though most TCR sequences were rare. Later genetic work tied a missense DCLRE1C variant to beta-chain V and J trimming.

The CDR3 consists of 17 residues. Trimming took off 9 bases at V and 7 bases at J, with 27 bases between the two ends. Per germline, CDR1 LNHNV and CDR2 YYDKDF (reference sequence). Amplification used 60 Vbeta primers and 13 Jbeta primers. Source study methods: The count from a later analysis was about 80 million unique TCR beta chains, some 9.9 million of them shared. Profiling relied on immunoSEQ multiplex PCR, and the TCRdb table lists in-frame clones only, not all of them. That table supplies the V and J calls and clone size; D and trimming were determined from the DNA. The table has more than 200,000 clones, over 60% seen once.

The sample comprised PBMCs. This receptor was identified in a male donor in good health and CMV-seronegative. V is TRBV15 and J is TRBJ1-4; maybe TRBD1 (5 bases). CDR3 protein: CATKQALGSVGSEKLFF. The DNA of the CDR3 is TGTGCCACAAAACAGGCACTCGGGTCTGTTGGGTCTGAAAAACTGTTTTTT. The whole variable domain, remainder taken from reference TRBV15 and TRBJ1-4, is DAMVIQNPRYQVTQFGKPVTLSCSQTLNHNVMYWYQQKSSQAPKLLFHYYDKDFNNEADTPDNFQSRRPNTSFCFLDIRSPGLGDTAMYLCATKQALGSVGSEKLFFGSGTQLSVL.